The clone carrying this T cell receptor beta chain was picked up many times. What it binds is not known. TCRdb ran MiXCR on the 5' RACE reads and lists one entry per CDR3 protein. The sample records approximately 140,000 distinct CDR3 sequences, over 7% being singletons. This record belongs to a study of CD8 T cells in ankylosing spondylitis. V was cut by 1 base and J by 2 bases, with 9 bases left in between. Per the germline V gene, CDR1 is DFQATT and CDR2 is SNEGSKA (reference sequence). This CDR3 contains 13 residues. Whole-study results and caveats: Prior work had noted some motif variants in reactive arthritis blood and synovial fluid.

V usage is TRBV20-1 and J usage is TRBJ2-7, with D perhaps TRBD1 (5 bases). The sequence was obtained from a male donor with ankylosing spondylitis or in good health (not recorded which). The sequenced sample was blood, either unsorted or a sorted T cell fraction (not recorded which). The CDR3 coding sequence is TGCAGTGCTAGAGCCCCAGGGCCCTACGAGCAGTACTTC. It translates to CSARAPGPYEQYF.